The next 12 T cell receptor beta chains were all read from a single sample in a study of OX40 agonist ivuxolimab in advanced cancers. Assay: immunoSEQ multiplex PCR; the TCRdb copy retains only in-frame clones and omits some. Here the sample spans fewer than 95,000 clones, under 95% being singletons. Sequencing used CD4+ or CD8+ T cells sorted from blood, obtained in a trial of the OX40 agonist ivuxolimab. The receptors derive from an adult with an advanced solid tumor such as melanoma, head and neck, liver or kidney cancer.

The CDR3 here is CASSPRAPGTSGGYNEQFF. The DNA of the CDR3 is TGTGCCAGCTCACCACGGGCCCCAGGGACTAGCGGGGGCTACAATGAGCAGTTCTTC. The V and J genes are TRBV18 and TRBJ2-1; 14 nucleotides match TRBD2. Trimming cost V 1 base and J 3 bases; bases outside gene matches: 8. Germline loops: CDR1 KGHSH, CDR2 LQKENI. The CDR3 length is 19 residues. The full variable domain, in which reference TRBV18 and TRBJ2-1 provide the parts outside the CDR3, is NAGVMQNPRHLVRRRGQEARLRCSPMKGHSHVYWYRQLPEEGLKFMVYLQKENIIDESGMPKERFSAEFPKEGPSILRIQQVVRGDSAAYFCASSPRAPGTSGGYNEQFFGPGTRLTVL.

The genes are TRBV4-1 and TRBJ2-1; TRBD2 matches at 10 bases. The CDR3 is 20 amino acids. Per germline, CDR1 MGHRA and CDR2 YSYEKL. The trim removed 4 bases at V and 8 bases at J, leaving 23 bases unmatched. The CDR3 reads CASSRPKPRNMASGGDEQFF. The CDR3 DNA sequence: TGCGCCAGCAGCCGGCCCAAGCCAAGAAATATGGCCAGCGGGGGGGATGAGCAGTTCTTC.

The V and J genes are TRBV6-4 and TRBJ1-1, with D perhaps TRBD1 (6 bases). Germline V CDR1 and CDR2: MRHNA, SNTAGT. Trimming removed 3 bases at V and 4 bases at J, with 9 bases between. The length of the CDR3 is 13 residues. CDR3 residues: CASSEGAGTEAFF. CDR3 in DNA: TGTGCCAGCAGTGAGGGGGCGGGCACTGAAGCTTTCTTT.

The J gene is TRBJ2-7, the V gene TRBV27; maybe TRBD1 (7 bases). The CDR3 runs to 13 residues. Germline V lookup: CDR1 MNHEY, CDR2 SMNVEV (reference sequence). Trimming cost V 8 bases and J 3 bases, with 14 bases left between them. The CDR3 DNA is TGTGCCAGCGGGAGGACAGGCTTCTACGAGCAGTACTTC. Protein sequence: CASGRTGFYEQYF.

The chain couples TRBV7-2 to TRBJ2-5; a weak D match, TRBD1 (5 bases). The ends were cut back, 4 bases at V and 2 bases at J, with 23 bases in the middle. The CDR3 is 18 residues long. The V gene's germline CDR1 is SGHTA and CDR2 FQGNSA. This chain's CDR3 is CASSYQAPLGALQETQYF. The CDR3 region has the DNA TGTGCCAGCAGCTATCAGGCCCCTCTAGGGGCCCTGCAAGAGACCCAGTACTTC.

The V call is TRBV5-1, the J call TRBJ1-4, with TRBD1 matching 7 bases. This CDR3 is built from 15 residues. CDR1 is SGHRS, CDR2 YFSETQ, per germline. Germline trimming cut 0 bases from V and 5 bases from J; bases unmatched to any gene: 4. This chain's CDR3 is CASSLGGTENEKLFF. The CDR3 DNA sequence: TGCGCCAGCAGCTTGGGTGGGACAGAAAATGAAAAACTGTTTTTT. Based on the CDR3 plus reference TRBV5-1 and TRBJ1-4, the full variable domain is KAGVTQTPRYLIKTRGQQVTLSCSPISGHRSVSWYQQTPGQGLQFLFEYFSETQRNKGNFPGRFSGRQFSNSRSEMNVSTLELGDSALYLCASSLGGTENEKLFFGSGTQLSVL.

This clone was recorded once. V gene TRBV29-1 combines with J gene TRBJ2-7, with D perhaps TRBD2 (6 bases). The CDR3 is made up of 14 amino acids. Trimming cost V 4 bases and J 9 bases, with 22 bases left between them. Germline CDR1 SQVTM, CDR2 ANQGSEA. DNA for the CDR3: TGCAGCGTTGTAGGCGGGGACCAGACGTCGGGGCAGTACTTC. Protein product: CSVVGGDQTSGQYF.

The chain carries TRBV18 and TRBJ2-7, with D perhaps matching TRBD1 (5 bases). The germline CDR1 and CDR2 sequences are KGHSH and LQKENI. The CDR3 has 14 residues. V lost 3 bases, J lost 2 bases, and 11 bases lay in between. The CDR3 coding sequence is TGTGCCAGCTCACCGCGACAGATCCCCTACGAGCAGTACTTC. It is translated as CASSPRQIPYEQYF.

The rearrangement links TRBV19 to TRBJ2-3; 9 bases fit TRBD1. CDR3 length: 17 residues. Germline trimming cut 5 bases from V and 1 base from J; bases unmatched to any gene: 10. Germline-derived CDR1 and CDR2 are LNHDA and SQIVND (reference sequence). The CDR3 DNA sequence: TGTGCCAGTAGTTTCCTATCCGGGGACAGGGGCACAGATACGCAGTATTTT. Translating gives CASSFLSGDRGTDTQYF.

The chain has TRBV7-9 and TRBJ2-7, with D possibly being TRBD1 or TRBD2 (5 bases each). The CDR3 has 14 residues. V was clipped by 7 bases and J by 6 bases, with 19 bases between them. The V gene's germline CDR1 is SEHNR and CDR2 FQNEAQ (reference sequence). The CDR3 nucleotides are TGTGCCAGCACCATTTTGGGGCTAGAGGGCGAGCAGTACTTC. Amino acids: CASTILGLEGEQYF.

The chain links TRBV5-1 to TRBJ2-1; D is perhaps TRBD1 (6 bases). Germline-derived CDR1 and CDR2 are SGHRS and YFSETQ. V was clipped by 4 bases and J by 8 bases, with 19 bases between them. This CDR3 spans 15 amino acids. The CDR3 sequence: CASSEGVISLDEQFF. Here the CDR3 DNA reads TGCGCCAGCAGCGAGGGGGTAATCTCCCTCGATGAGCAGTTCTTC.

This clone was seen a few times. V gene TRBV18 combines with J gene TRBJ1-2; weak D call: TRBD1 (5 bases). CDR3 length: 13 residues. V was pared by 0 bases and J by 9 bases, with 11 bases between. Germline V gene data show CDR1 as KGHSH and CDR2 as LQKENI. As DNA, the CDR3 is TGTGCCAGCTCACCACCGGGGGTAGGAAGCTACACCTTC. Its protein is CASSPPGVGSYTF.